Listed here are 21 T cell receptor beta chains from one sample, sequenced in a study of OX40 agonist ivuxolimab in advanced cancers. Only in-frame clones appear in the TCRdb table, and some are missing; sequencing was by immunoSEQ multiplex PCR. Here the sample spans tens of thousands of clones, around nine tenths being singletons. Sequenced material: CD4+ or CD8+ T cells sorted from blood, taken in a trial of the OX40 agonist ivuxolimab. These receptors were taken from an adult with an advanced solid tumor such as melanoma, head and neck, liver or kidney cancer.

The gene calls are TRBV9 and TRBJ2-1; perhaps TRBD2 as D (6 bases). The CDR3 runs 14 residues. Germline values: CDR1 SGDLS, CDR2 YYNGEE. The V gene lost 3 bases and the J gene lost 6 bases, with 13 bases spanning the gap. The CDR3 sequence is CASSALTSINEQFF. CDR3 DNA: TGTGCCAGCAGCGCTCTTACTAGCATCAATGAGCAGTTCTTC.

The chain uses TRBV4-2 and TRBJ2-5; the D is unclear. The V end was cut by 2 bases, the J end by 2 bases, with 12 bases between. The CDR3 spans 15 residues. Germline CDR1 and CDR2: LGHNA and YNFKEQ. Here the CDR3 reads CASSQQTGQQETQYF. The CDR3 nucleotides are TGTGCCAGCAGCCAACAGACCGGTCAGCAAGAGACCCAGTACTTC.

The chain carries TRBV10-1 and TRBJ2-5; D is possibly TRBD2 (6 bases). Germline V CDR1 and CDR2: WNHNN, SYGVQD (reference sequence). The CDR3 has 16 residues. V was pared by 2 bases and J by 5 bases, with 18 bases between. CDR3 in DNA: TGCGCCAGCAGTGAGGAGGGAGTGGGGGGTCCGGAGACCCAGTACTTC. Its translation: CASSEEGVGGPETQYF.

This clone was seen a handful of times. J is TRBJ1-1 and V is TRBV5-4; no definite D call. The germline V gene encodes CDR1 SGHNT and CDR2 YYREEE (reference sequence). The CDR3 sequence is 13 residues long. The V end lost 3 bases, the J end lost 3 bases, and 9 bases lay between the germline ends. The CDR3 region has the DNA TGTGCCAGCAGCTCACTTTCCGACACTGAAGCTTTCTTT. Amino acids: CASSSLSDTEAFF.

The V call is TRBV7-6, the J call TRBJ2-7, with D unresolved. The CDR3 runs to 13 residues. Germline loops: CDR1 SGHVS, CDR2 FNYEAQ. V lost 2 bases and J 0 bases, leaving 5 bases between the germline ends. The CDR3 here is CASSLPLSYEQYF. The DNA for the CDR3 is TGTGCCAGCAGCTTACCGCTCTCCTACGAGCAGTACTTC.

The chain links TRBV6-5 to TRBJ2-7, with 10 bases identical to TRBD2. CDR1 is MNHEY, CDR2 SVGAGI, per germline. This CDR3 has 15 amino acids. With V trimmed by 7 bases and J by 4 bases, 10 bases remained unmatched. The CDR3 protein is CASTPVASGSYEQYF. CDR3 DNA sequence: TGTGCCAGCACCCCAGTGGCTAGCGGGAGTTACGAGCAGTACTTC.

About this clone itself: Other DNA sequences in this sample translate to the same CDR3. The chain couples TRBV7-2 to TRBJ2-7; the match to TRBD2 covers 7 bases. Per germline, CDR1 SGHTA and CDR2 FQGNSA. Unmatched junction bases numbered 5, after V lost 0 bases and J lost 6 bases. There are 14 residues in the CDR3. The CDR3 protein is CASSLAWGGREQYF. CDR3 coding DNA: TGTGCCAGCAGCTTAGCTTGGGGGGGTCGCGAGCAGTACTTC.

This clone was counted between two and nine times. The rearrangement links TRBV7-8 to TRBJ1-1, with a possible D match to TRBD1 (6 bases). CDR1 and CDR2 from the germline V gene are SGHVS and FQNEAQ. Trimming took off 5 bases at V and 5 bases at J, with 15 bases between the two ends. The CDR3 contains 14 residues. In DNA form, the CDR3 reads TGTGCCAGCAGCCCAACACAGGGAGATACTGAAGCTTTCTTT. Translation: CASSPTQGDTEAFF.

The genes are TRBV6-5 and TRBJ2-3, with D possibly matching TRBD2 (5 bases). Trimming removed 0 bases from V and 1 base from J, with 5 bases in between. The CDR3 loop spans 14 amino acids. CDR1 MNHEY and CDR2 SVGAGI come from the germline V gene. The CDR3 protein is CASSYSGGTDTQYF. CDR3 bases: TGTGCCAGCAGTTACTCCGGGGGCACAGATACGCAGTATTTT.

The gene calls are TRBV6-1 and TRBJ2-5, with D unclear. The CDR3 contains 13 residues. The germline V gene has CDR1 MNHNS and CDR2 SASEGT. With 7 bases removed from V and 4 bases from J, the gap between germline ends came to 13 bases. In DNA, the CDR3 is TGTGCCAGCACCAATACCTTCCGAGAGACCCAGTACTTC. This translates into CASTNTFRETQYF.

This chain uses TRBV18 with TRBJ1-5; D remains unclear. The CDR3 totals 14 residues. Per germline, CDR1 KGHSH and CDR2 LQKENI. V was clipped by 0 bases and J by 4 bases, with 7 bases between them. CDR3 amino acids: CASSPPGSNQPQHF. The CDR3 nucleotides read TGTGCCAGCTCACCACCAGGGAGTAATCAGCCCCAGCATTTT. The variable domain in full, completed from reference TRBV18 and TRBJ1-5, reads NAGVMQNPRHLVRRRGQEARLRCSPMKGHSHVYWYRQLPEEGLKFMVYLQKENIIDESGMPKERFSAEFPKEGPSILRIQQVVRGDSAAYFCASSPPGSNQPQHFGDGTRLSIL.

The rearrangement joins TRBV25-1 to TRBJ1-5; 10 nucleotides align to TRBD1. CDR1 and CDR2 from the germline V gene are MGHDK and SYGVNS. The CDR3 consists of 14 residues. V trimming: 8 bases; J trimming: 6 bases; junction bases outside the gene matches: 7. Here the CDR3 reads CASLDRGVVQPQHF. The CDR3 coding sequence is TGTGCCAGCCTGGACAGGGGGGTAGTTCAGCCCCAGCATTTT.

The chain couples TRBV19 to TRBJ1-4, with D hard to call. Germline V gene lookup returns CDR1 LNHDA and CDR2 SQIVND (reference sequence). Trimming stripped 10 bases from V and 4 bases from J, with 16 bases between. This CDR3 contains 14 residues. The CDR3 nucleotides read TGTGCCACCACCTCAGGCAGAAGTAATGAAAAACTGTTTTTT. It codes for CATTSGRSNEKLFF.

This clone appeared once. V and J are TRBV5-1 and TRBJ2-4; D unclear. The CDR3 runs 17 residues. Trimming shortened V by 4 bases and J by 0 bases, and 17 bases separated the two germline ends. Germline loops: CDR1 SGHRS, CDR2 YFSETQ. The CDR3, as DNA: TGCGCCAGCAGCCAAAGCGTGGCGGAGCTAGCCAAAAACATTCAGTACTTC. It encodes CASSQSVAELAKNIQYF.

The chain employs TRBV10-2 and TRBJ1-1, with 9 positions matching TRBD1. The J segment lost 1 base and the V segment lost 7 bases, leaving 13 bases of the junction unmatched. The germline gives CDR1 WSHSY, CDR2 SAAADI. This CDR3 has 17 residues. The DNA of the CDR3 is TGCGCCAGCACCTATGGACAGGGGTCGGGATGGAACACTGAAGCTTTCTTT. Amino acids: CASTYGQGSGWNTEAFF.

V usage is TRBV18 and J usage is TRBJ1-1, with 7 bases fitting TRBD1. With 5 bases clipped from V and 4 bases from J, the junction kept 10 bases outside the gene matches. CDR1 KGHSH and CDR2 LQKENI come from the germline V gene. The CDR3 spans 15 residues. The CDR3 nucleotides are TGTGCCAGCTCAGACAGGGTGCCGTACCTCACTGAAGCTTTCTTT. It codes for CASSDRVPYLTEAFF. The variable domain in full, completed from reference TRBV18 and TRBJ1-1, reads NAGVMQNPRHLVRRRGQEARLRCSPMKGHSHVYWYRQLPEEGLKFMVYLQKENIIDESGMPKERFSAEFPKEGPSILRIQQVVRGDSAAYFCASSDRVPYLTEAFFGQGTRLTVV.

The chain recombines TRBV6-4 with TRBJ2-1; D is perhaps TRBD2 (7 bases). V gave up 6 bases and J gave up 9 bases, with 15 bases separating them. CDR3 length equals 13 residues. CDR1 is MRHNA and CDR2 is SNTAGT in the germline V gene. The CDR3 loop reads CASRPEGGGEQFF. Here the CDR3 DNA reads TGTGCCAGCAGGCCGGAGGGGGGGGGTGAGCAGTTCTTC.

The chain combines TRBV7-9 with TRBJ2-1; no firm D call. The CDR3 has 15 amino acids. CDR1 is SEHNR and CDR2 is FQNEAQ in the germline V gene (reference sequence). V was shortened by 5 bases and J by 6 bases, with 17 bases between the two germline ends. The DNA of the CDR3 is TGTGCCAGCAGCCCTCCTCCTCGATGGGGCAATGAGCAGTTCTTC. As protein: CASSPPPRWGNEQFF.

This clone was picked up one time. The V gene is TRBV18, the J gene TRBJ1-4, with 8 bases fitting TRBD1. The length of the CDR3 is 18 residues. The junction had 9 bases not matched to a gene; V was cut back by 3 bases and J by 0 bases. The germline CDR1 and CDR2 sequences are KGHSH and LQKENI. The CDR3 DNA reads TGTGCCAGCTCACCCCCGGGACAGGTCTTTACAACTAATGAAAAACTGTTTTTT. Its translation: CASSPPGQVFTTNEKLFF.

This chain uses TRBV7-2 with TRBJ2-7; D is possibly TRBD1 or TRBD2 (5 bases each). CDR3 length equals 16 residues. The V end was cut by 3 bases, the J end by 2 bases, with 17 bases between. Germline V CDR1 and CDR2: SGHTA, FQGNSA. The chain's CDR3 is CASSLGSGTVTYEQYF. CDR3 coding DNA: TGTGCCAGCAGCTTGGGGTCCGGGACGGTAACCTACGAGCAGTACTTC.

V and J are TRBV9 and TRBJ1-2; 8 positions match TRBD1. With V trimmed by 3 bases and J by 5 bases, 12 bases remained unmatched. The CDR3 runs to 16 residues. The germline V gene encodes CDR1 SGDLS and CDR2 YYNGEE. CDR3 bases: TGTGCCAGCAGCGCCGGAGGGACAGGCACCCTTTATGGCTACACCTTC. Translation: CASSAGGTGTLYGYTF.